These 4 T cell receptor beta chains were sequenced from one sample in a study of cytomegalovirus exposure and HLA in healthy donors. The PCR used 60 Vbeta and 13 Jbeta primers. Only in-frame clones appear in the TCRdb table, and some are missing; sequencing was by immunoSEQ multiplex PCR. The sample consists of about 170,000 clones, 71% of them appearing once. The sequenced sample consisted of PBMCs. Every receptor here comes from a girl aged 10 to 17 in good health and CMV-seronegative.

The chain links TRBV18 to TRBJ2-3, with 10 positions matching TRBD2. There are 15 residues in the CDR3. Germline CDR1 is KGHSH and CDR2 is LQKENI. V lost 5 bases and J lost 2; bases outside the gene matches: 4. DNA of the CDR3: TGTGCCAGCTCAGCCCTAGCGGGGGTCACAGATACGCAGTATTTT. It translates to CASSALAGVTDTQYF. The full variable domain, its missing parts supplied by reference TRBV18 and TRBJ2-3, is NAGVMQNPRHLVRRRGQEARLRCSPMKGHSHVYWYRQLPEEGLKFMVYLQKENIIDESGMPKERFSAEFPKEGPSILRIQQVVRGDSAAYFCASSALAGVTDTQYFGPGTRLTVL.

CDR3 in amino acids: CASSFDQGTYNEQFF. The CDR3 DNA reads as TGTGCCAGCAGTTTCGACCAGGGTACCTACAATGAGCAGTTCTTC. The V and J genes are TRBV28 and TRBJ2-1; tentatively, D is TRBD1 (5 bases). This CDR3 spans 15 amino acids. Germline CDR1 reads MDHEN; CDR2 reads SYDVKM. V lost 3 bases to trimming and J lost 2 bases, with 11 bases between them.

The sample holds one count of this clone. The chain combines TRBV6-1 with TRBJ1-1; the D gene is possibly TRBD1 (5 bases). The V end lost 2 bases, the J end lost 9 bases, and 22 bases lay between the germline ends. CDR3 length: 16 residues. The germline CDR1 and CDR2 sequences are MNHNS and SASEGT. The CDR3 DNA follows: TGTGCCAGCAGTGAACGGGAGGTAGGGGCTCGGGGAAAAGCTTTCTTT. It encodes CASSEREVGARGKAFF.

The rearrangement links TRBV27 to TRBJ1-1; D might be TRBD1 (5 bases). There are 15 residues in the CDR3. Germline V gene data show CDR1 as MNHEY and CDR2 as SMNVEV (reference sequence). Between the trimmed V and J ends, which lost 6 bases and 0 bases, there was a span of 14 bases. The CDR3 DNA follows: TGTGCCAGCAGAGCAGGGACTTCTGTGAACACTGAAGCTTTCTTT. Its protein product is CASRAGTSVNTEAFF.